One sample yielded the 17 T cell receptor beta chains listed below, sequenced in a study of blood T cell repertoires in COVID-19. Data came from immunoSEQ multiplex PCR; TCRdb stores just in-frame clones and leaves some out. The sample lists fewer than 300,000 clones; 88% were seen once. The sequenced sample was peripheral blood. The receptors derive from a man aged 60 to 75 who had recovered from COVID-19.

The CDR3 spells CASSPGEGGRTDTQYF. The CDR3 DNA reads as TGTGCCAGCTCACCAGGTGAAGGGGGACGCACAGATACGCAGTATTTT. J is TRBJ2-3 and V is TRBV18; perhaps TRBD1 as D (6 bases). This CDR3 contains 16 residues. CDR1 KGHSH and CDR2 LQKENI come from the germline V gene. V dropped 2 bases and J dropped 1 base, with 13 bases sitting between them.

CDR3 in amino acids: CASSPWVLAGGQETQYF. Here the CDR3 DNA reads TGTGCCAGCAGCCCCTGGGTCTTAGCGGGGGGGCAAGAGACCCAGTACTTC. The chain recombines TRBV2 with TRBJ2-5; 11 bases are shared with TRBD2. CDR3 length equals 17 residues. Germline trimming cut 6 bases from V and 2 bases from J; bases unmatched to any gene: 11. CDR1 and CDR2 (germline): SNHLY, FYNNEI.

V gene TRBV7-7 combines with J gene TRBJ1-4, with 9 positions matching TRBD1. The CDR3 length is 16 residues. With V trimmed by 5 bases and J by 3 bases, 7 bases remained unmatched. CDR1 is SSHAT, CDR2 FNYEAQ, per germline (reference sequence). CDR3 sequence (DNA): TGTGCCAGCAGCCAAGGGACAGGGAATGCTAATGAAAAACTGTTTTTT. Protein sequence: CASSQGTGNANEKLFF.

CDR3 sequence (DNA): TGTGCCAGCAGCCCGGGACAGGGGGTTTCTGGCTACACCTTC. The encoded protein is CASSPGQGVSGYTF. V is TRBV5-6 and J is TRBJ1-2; 11 bases line up with TRBD1. V shed 4 bases, J shed 7 bases, and the junction held 6 bases outside the gene matches. Germline V gives CDR1 SGHDT, CDR2 YYEEEE. The length of the CDR3 is 14 residues.

This sequence joins TRBV6-1 and TRBJ1-4; D is perhaps TRBD1 (5 bases). V dropped 2 bases and J dropped 7 bases, with 14 bases sitting between them. Germline V gene sequence: CDR1 MNHNS, CDR2 SASEGT. The CDR3 sequence is 15 residues long. CDR3 protein: CASSELRGGSEKLFF. The CDR3 DNA sequence: TGTGCCAGCAGTGAACTGAGGGGCGGGAGTGAAAAACTGTTTTTT.

The V call is TRBV29-1, the J call TRBJ1-1, with TRBD1 matching 8 bases. J was trimmed by 0 bases and V by 4 bases; bases with no gene match: 10. The CDR3 contains 16 residues. Germline CDR1 is SQVTM and CDR2 is ANQGSEA. CDR3 nucleotide sequence: TGCAGCGTTGTTCACGATGGACAGGGACTGAACACTGAAGCTTTCTTT. Its translation is CSVVHDGQGLNTEAFF. The full variable domain, with the rest looked up from reference TRBV29-1 and TRBJ1-1, is SAVISQKPSRDICQRGTSLTIQCQVDSQVTMMFWYRQQPGQSLTLIATANQGSEATYESGFVIDKFPISRPNLTFSTLTVSNMSPEDSSIYLCSVVHDGQGLNTEAFFGQGTRLTVV.

This clone was seen a handful of times. J is TRBJ2-7 and V is TRBV4-1; TRBD1 is a possible D gene (6 bases). The CDR3 totals 14 residues. Trimming removed 4 bases at V and 2 bases at J, with 12 bases between. Germline V gene lookup returns CDR1 MGHRA and CDR2 YSYEKL. The CDR3 sequence is CASSRPQGPYEQYF. The DNA for the CDR3 is TGCGCCAGCAGCCGACCACAGGGTCCCTACGAGCAGTACTTC.

The J gene is TRBJ1-6, the V gene TRBV3-1 (or the pseudogene TRBV3-2); TRBD1 is a possible D gene (6 bases). The germline V and J ends were trimmed by 4 bases and 7 bases, with 8 bases remaining between them. From germline, CDR1 is LGHDT and CDR2 YNNKEL (reference sequence). CDR3 length equals 13 residues. For the CDR3, the DNA is TGTGCCAGCAGCCTGCAGGGGAATTCACCCCTCCACTTT. Encoded protein: CASSLQGNSPLHF.

The chain carries TRBV13 and TRBJ2-3; possible D gene TRBD2, 6 bases. The germline gives CDR1 PRHDT, CDR2 FYEKMQ (reference sequence). V was cut by 5 bases and J by 3 bases, with 18 bases left in between. The CDR3 has 16 amino acids. The CDR3 nucleotides are TGTGCCAGCAGCACCCCGATGGGGGGTTTAACAGATACGCAGTATTTT. Its protein product is CASSTPMGGLTDTQYF.

The chain has TRBV6-5 and TRBJ2-5, with 8 bases matching TRBD1. Germline CDR1 is MNHEY and CDR2 is SVGAGI. CDR3 length equals 14 residues. V shed 6 bases and J 5 bases; nucleotides not matched to a gene: 8. This CDR3 is CASRMTGVGETQYF. The CDR3 coding sequence is TGTGCCAGCAGGATGACAGGGGTCGGGGAGACCCAGTACTTC.

The J gene is TRBJ2-2, the V gene TRBV5-6; tentatively, D is TRBD1 (6 bases). This CDR3 has 17 amino acids. Germline V CDR1 and CDR2: SGHDT, YYEEEE. The germline V and J ends were trimmed by 2 bases and 8 bases, with 22 bases remaining between them. CDR3 sequence reads: CASSFRSGTPHLGELFF. The CDR3 DNA sequence: TGTGCCAGCAGCTTTAGGTCCGGGACACCTCATTTGGGGGAGCTGTTTTTT. The variable domain in full, with the rest retrieved from reference TRBV5-6 and TRBJ2-2, is DAGVTQSPTHLIKTRGQQVTLRCSPKSGHDTVSWYQQALGQGPQFIFQYYEEEERQRGNFPDRFSGHQFPNYSSELNVNALLLGDSALYLCASSFRSGTPHLGELFFGEGSRLTVL.

V is TRBV18 and J is TRBJ2-1; the D gene is possibly TRBD1 (6 bases). CDR1 and CDR2 from the germline V gene are KGHSH and LQKENI. V lost 5 bases and J 6 bases, leaving 11 bases between the germline ends. The CDR3 runs 13 residues. The CDR3 sequence: CASSTGQINEQFF. In nucleotides, the CDR3 is TGTGCCAGCTCAACCGGACAGATCAATGAGCAGTTCTTC.

The chain couples TRBV3-1 (or the pseudogene TRBV3-2) to TRBJ2-3; D gene unclear. The germline gives CDR1 LGHDT, CDR2 YNNKEL (reference sequence). The CDR3 is made up of 15 amino acids. The V end lost 1 base, the J end lost 6 bases, and 14 bases lay between the germline ends. The CDR3, as DNA: TGTGCCAGCAGCCAAGTGACACAGTACCGGGATACGCAGTATTTT. It translates to CASSQVTQYRDTQYF.

The genes are TRBV4-1 and TRBJ2-7, with D hard to call. Trimming pared 0 bases from V and 5 bases from J, leaving 11 bases between. Germline lookup yields CDR1 MGHRA and CDR2 YSYEKL. This CDR3 is built from 14 residues. For the CDR3, the DNA is TGCGCCAGCAGCCAAGATTGGAGTGGCCACGAGCAGTACTTC. Encoded protein: CASSQDWSGHEQYF.

The genes are TRBV5-5 and TRBJ1-4; 7 nucleotides agree with TRBD1. Germline values: CDR1 SGHKS, CDR2 YYEKEE (reference sequence). Trimming cost V 3 bases and J 4 bases; bases outside gene matches: 3. The CDR3 spans 14 residues. The CDR3 spells CASSSGTVNEKLFF. The CDR3 DNA is TGTGCCAGCAGCTCGGGGACAGTTAATGAAAAACTGTTTTTT.

This chain links TRBV3-1 (or the pseudogene TRBV3-2) with TRBJ1-2; D is unresolved. In germline, CDR1 is LGHDT, CDR2 YNNKEL (reference sequence). This CDR3 has 15 amino acids. Between the trimmed V and J ends, which lost 2 bases and 0 bases, there was a span of 10 bases. CDR3 bases: TGTGCCAGCAGCCAATTGGGGAGGGCTAACTATGGCTACACCTTC. Its protein product is CASSQLGRANYGYTF.

V usage is TRBV5-1 and J usage is TRBJ2-1; 9 bases fit TRBD2. The CDR3 is 16 residues long. Germline V gene lookup returns CDR1 SGHRS and CDR2 YFSETQ. Unmatched junction bases numbered 10, after V lost 0 bases and J lost 9 bases. The CDR3 spells CASSLATWRGGTEQFF. Here the CDR3 DNA reads TGCGCCAGCAGCTTGGCCACTTGGCGGGGGGGCACTGAGCAGTTCTTC.